The next 17 T cell receptor beta chains were all read from a single sample in a study of blood T cell repertoires in COVID-19. Some clones are missing from TCRdb's copy, which holds only in-frame ones; the method was immunoSEQ multiplex PCR. Of nearly 400,000 clones in the sample, roughly 89% are singletons; the top ten hold about 1.7%. The sequencing input was PBMCs or T cells enriched from blood (not recorded which). These receptors all stem from a woman in her thirties who had recovered from COVID-19.

The chain has TRBV5-6 and TRBJ1-5; TRBD1 agrees at 8 bases. The CDR3 runs 16 residues. Germline V CDR1 and CDR2: SGHDT, YYEEEE. V lost 1 base to trimming and J lost 0 bases; unmatched junction nucleotides: 3. The DNA of the CDR3 is TGTGCCAGCAGCTTGCGACAGGGGAATAGCAATCAGCCCCAGCATTTT. Protein: CASSLRQGNSNQPQHF.

The chain combines TRBV29-1 with TRBJ2-5, with TRBD2 as a possible D gene (6 bases). CDR3 size: 11 residues. V dropped 6 bases and J dropped 7 bases, with 12 bases sitting between them. Per the germline V gene, CDR1 is SQVTM and CDR2 is ANQGSEA. The CDR3 coding sequence is TGCAGCGTCCTAGTGGGAGGGACCCAGTACTTC. It translates to CSVLVGGTQYF.

The chain combines TRBV27 with TRBJ1-1, with 10 bases that match TRBD1. Germline V gene lookup returns CDR1 MNHEY and CDR2 SMNVEV (reference sequence). V was pared by 6 bases and J by 4 bases, with 5 bases of the junction left unmatched. The CDR3 consists of 14 residues. Here the CDR3 DNA reads TGTGCCAGCAGGCAGACAGGGGGCTTCACTGAAGCTTTCTTT. This encodes CASRQTGGFTEAFF.

The chain combines TRBV2 with TRBJ1-5; 10 nucleotides align to TRBD1. V was pared by 3 bases and J by 8 bases, with 10 bases of the junction left unmatched. Per the germline V gene, CDR1 is SNHLY and CDR2 is FYNNEI. The CDR3 consists of 16 residues. DNA for the CDR3: TGTGCCAGCAGTGATGGAACGACAGGGGGCGCGGAGCCCCAGCATTTT. Its protein product is CASSDGTTGGAEPQHF.

With regard to this clone: The sample holds other DNA sequences that translate to the same CDR3. The chain employs TRBV7-6 and TRBJ1-1; D remains ambiguous. V lost 1 base and J 5 bases, leaving 8 bases between the germline ends. Germline V gene data show CDR1 as SGHVS and CDR2 as FNYEAQ. CDR3 size: 13 residues. The CDR3 DNA is TGTGCCAGCAGCTTAGAAGGAGGGACTGAAGCTTTCTTT. It translates to CASSLEGGTEAFF.

The rearrangement uses TRBV4-3 and TRBJ2-4, with D possibly matching TRBD1 (5 bases). The germline CDR1 and CDR2 sequences are LGHNA and YSLEER. The CDR3 has 15 residues. Trimming left V 4 bases short and J 5 bases short, with 15 bases between. CDR3 in DNA: TGCGCCAGCAGCCTGCACAGGCGCCCCGAAAACATTCAGTACTTC. This encodes CASSLHRRPENIQYF.

J is TRBJ1-3 and V is TRBV28; TRBD1 matches 9 bases. This CDR3 region has 15 residues. With V trimmed by 7 bases and J by 3 bases, 7 bases remained unmatched. The germline V gene has CDR1 MDHEN and CDR2 SYDVKM. In DNA, the CDR3 is TGTGCCAGCAAGGGCGGGACAGGGAGTGGAAACACCATATATTTT. Translation: CASKGGTGSGNTIYF.

The table lists this clone with a count of one. This rearrangement joins TRBV2 to TRBJ2-1; 10 bases line up with TRBD2. The ends lost 7 bases at V and 8 bases at J; junction bases unmatched: 5. The CDR3 has 13 residues. The germline V gene has CDR1 SNHLY and CDR2 FYNNEI. The CDR3 DNA follows: TGTGCCAGCACCCTAGCGGGAGTCTATGAGCAGTTCTTC. It specifies CASTLAGVYEQFF.

The chain is built from TRBV19 and TRBJ2-4; 9 bases fit TRBD2. The CDR3 is 11 residues long. The germline gives CDR1 LNHDA, CDR2 SQIVND (reference sequence). J gave up 14 bases and V 4 bases, and 3 bases lay outside the gene matches. The CDR3 DNA reads as TGTGCCAGTAGTAGCGGGACTAGCAAGTACTTC. It encodes CASSSGTSKYF. Together with reference TRBV19 and TRBJ2-4, the CDR3 gives the full variable domain: DGGITQSPKYLFRKEGQNVTLSCEQNLNHDAMYWYRQDPGQGLRLIYYSQIVNDFQKGDIAEGYSVSREKKESFPLTVTSAQKNPTAFYLCASSSGTSKYFGAGTRLSVL.

This chain connects TRBV10-3 to TRBJ2-3, with D perhaps matching TRBD2 (6 bases). V was clipped by 6 bases and J by 2 bases, with 12 bases between them. Germline CDR1 reads ENHRY; CDR2 reads SYGVKD. The CDR3 runs to 14 residues. The DNA of the CDR3 is TGTGCCATCAGCTCCACGGGAGTCACAGATACGCAGTATTTT. Translation: CAISSTGVTDTQYF.

The chain carries TRBV28 and TRBJ2-1, with 9 bases lining up with TRBD2. V dropped 3 bases and J dropped 4; count of bases not matched to a gene: 4. The germline V gene has CDR1 MDHEN and CDR2 SYDVKM. The CDR3 runs to 15 residues. CDR3 in DNA: TGTGCCAGCAGTTTTGGTCTAGCGGGATACAATGAGCAGTTCTTC. It yields the protein CASSFGLAGYNEQFF.

This clone was detected only a few times. J is TRBJ2-7 and V is TRBV4-2, with TRBD2 matching 10 bases. Unmatched junction bases numbered 7, after V lost 0 bases and J lost 5 bases. Germline V gene data show CDR1 as LGHNA and CDR2 as YNFKEQ. The CDR3 is made up of 16 amino acids. The chain's CDR3 is CASSQEGAGGPHEQYF. The CDR3 DNA reads TGTGCCAGCAGCCAAGAAGGAGCGGGAGGGCCCCACGAGCAGTACTTC.

The chain uses TRBV4-1 and TRBJ1-4; tentatively, D is TRBD1 (6 bases). Germline V gene lookup returns CDR1 MGHRA and CDR2 YSYEKL. The CDR3 length is 15 residues. The V end was cut by 0 bases, the J end by 2 bases, with 7 bases between. In DNA form, the CDR3 reads TGCGCCAGCAGCCAAGAGAGGGGGACTAATGAAAAACTGTTTTTT. Its protein is CASSQERGTNEKLFF.

The chain carries TRBV29-1 and TRBJ2-2; D is possibly TRBD2 (5 bases). Deletions cut 3 bases from V and 5 bases from J, with 10 bases between. The CDR3 length is 13 residues. Germline CDR1 reads SQVTM; CDR2 reads ANQGSEA. This CDR3 reads CSVDEGFTGELFF. CDR3 sequence (DNA): TGCAGCGTTGACGAGGGATTTACCGGGGAGCTGTTTTTT.

The chain employs TRBV7-2 and TRBJ2-1, with 8 positions matching TRBD1. With 3 bases clipped from V and 15 bases from J, the junction kept 13 bases outside the gene matches. The germline V gene has CDR1 SGHTA and CDR2 FQGNSA. This CDR3 comprises 14 residues. The CDR3 loop is CASSFLESRDRRFF. In DNA, the CDR3 is TGTGCCAGCAGCTTTCTCGAATCCCGGGACAGGAGGTTCTTC.

This clone was picked up one time. The J gene is TRBJ2-5, the V gene TRBV14; no clear D. Germline CDR1 is SGHDN and CDR2 is FVKESK. The CDR3 length is 12 residues. Trimming stripped 1 base from V and 5 bases from J, with 5 bases between. The CDR3 nucleotides are TGTGCCAGCAGCCAAGCTTCGGAGACCCAGTACTTC. Amino acids: CASSQASETQYF. Full variable domain (remainder filled in from reference TRBV14 and TRBJ2-5): EAGVTQFPSHSVIEKGQTVTLRCDPISGHDNLYWYRRVMGKEIKFLLHFVKESKQDESGMPNNRFLAERTGGTYSTLKVQPAELEDSGVYFCASSQASETQYFGPGTRLLVL.

This sequence joins TRBV6-5 and TRBJ2-1; 9 bases are shared with TRBD1. Germline V CDR1 and CDR2: MNHEY, SVGAGI. The CDR3 is 15 amino acids. Trimming at V came to 6 bases and at J to 7 bases, leaving 10 bases not matched to a gene. CDR3 bases: TGTGCCAGCAGACGCACCCGGGACAGGGTTAATGAGCAGTTCTTC. Translating gives CASRRTRDRVNEQFF.